What follows are 20 T cell receptor beta chains derived from one specimen sequenced in a study of blood T cells in healthy people across ages. Together with a sample-barcoded 5' primer, a J-beta primer mix was included in a second PCR lasting roughly 6 to 12 cycles. TCRdb processed the 5' RACE reads anew with MiXCR; each CDR3 protein has one entry. The sample consists of roughly 800,000 distinct CDR3 sequences, around 34% of them appearing once. Sequencing was done on a sample of blood. The receptor set was obtained from a young man in good health.

The chain employs TRBV15 and TRBJ2-1, with a weak D call TRBD2 (7 bases). Trimming pared 7 bases from V and 7 bases from J, leaving 23 bases between. Germline V gene lookup returns CDR1 LNHNV and CDR2 YYDKDF (reference sequence). This CDR3 is 16 amino acids long. In DNA, the CDR3 is TGTGCCACCAACAGGGATGGGGGGGGGCAAAGAAATGAGCAGTTCTTC. It translates to CATNRDGGGQRNEQFF.

This clonotype was observed many times. The rearrangement links TRBV5-1 to TRBJ1-4; 8 bases map to TRBD1. Germline V gives CDR1 SGHRS, CDR2 YFSETQ. CDR3 length: 14 amino acids. Losses at the gene ends were 4 bases for V and 6 bases for J; bases not matched to a gene: 5. The CDR3 nucleotides are TGCGCCAGCAGCAGCGACAGGGGAGATGAAAAACTGTTTTTT. As protein: CASSSDRGDEKLFF. Full variable domain (missing parts from reference TRBV5-1 and TRBJ1-4): KAGVTQTPRYLIKTRGQQVTLSCSPISGHRSVSWYQQTPGQGLQFLFEYFSETQRNKGNFPGRFSGRQFSNSRSEMNVSTLELGDSALYLCASSSDRGDEKLFFGSGTQLSVL.

This clonotype appeared many times. CDR3 nucleotides: TGTGCCAGCATTATGGCCTGGAGCACAGATACGCAGTATTTT. Its protein is CASIMAWSTDTQYF. V and J are TRBV12-3 or TRBV12-4 and TRBJ2-3; D is unclear. V lost 7 bases and J lost 0, with 11 bases in between. The CDR3 covers 14 residues.

Many counts were recorded for this clonotype. The rearrangement links TRBV9 to TRBJ1-2, with D uncertain. This CDR3 is 14 amino acids long. V was clipped by 0 bases and J by 4 bases, with 10 bases between them. CDR1 SGDLS and CDR2 YYNGEE come from the germline V gene. CDR3 residues: CASSVGLGIYGYTF. The CDR3 DNA is TGTGCCAGCAGCGTAGGATTGGGTATCTATGGCTACACCTTC.

This clonotype was recorded a few times. J is TRBJ1-1 and V is TRBV5-1, with TRBD1 identical over 9 bases. The CDR3 has 13 amino acids. V trimming: 4 bases; J trimming: 7 bases; junction bases outside the gene matches: 5. Germline assignment: CDR1 SGHRS and CDR2 YFSETQ. The CDR3 region is CASSAGQGGEAFF. The CDR3 bases are TGCGCCAGCAGCGCGGGACAGGGCGGTGAAGCTTTCTTT.

The CDR3 loop is CASSHPGPGDIQYF. The DNA of the CDR3 is TGTGCCAGCAGCCACCCCGGACCTGGGGACATTCAGTACTTC. The chain employs TRBV4-2 and TRBJ2-4; D ambiguous. Germline values: CDR1 LGHNA, CDR2 YNFKEQ. This CDR3 has 14 amino acids. V was pared by 3 bases and J by 8 bases, with 14 bases between.

The chain carries TRBV27 and TRBJ1-4; TRBD1 matches at 7 bases. The ends lost 2 bases at V and 7 bases at J; junction bases unmatched: 4. CDR3 length: 14 amino acids. The germline gives CDR1 MNHEY, CDR2 SMNVEV (reference sequence). Here the CDR3 DNA reads TGTGCCAGCAGTTTAGTACAGGGGAGTGAAAAACTGTTTTTT. Translation: CASSLVQGSEKLFF.

The chain carries TRBV25-1 and TRBJ2-2, with D possibly being TRBD1 (5 bases). The CDR3 covers 15 residues. With 2 bases removed from V and 6 bases from J, the gap between germline ends came to 13 bases. The germline V gene has CDR1 MGHDK and CDR2 SYGVNS. This CDR3 is CASSEEAGLAGELFF. CDR3 DNA: TGTGCCAGCAGTGAAGAGGCAGGGCTGGCCGGGGAGCTGTTTTTT.

This chain uses TRBV20-1 with TRBJ2-5, with D tentatively TRBD2 (5 bases). Germline CDR1 is DFQATT and CDR2 is SNEGSKA (reference sequence). The V and J ends lost 1 base and 11 bases respectively, with 20 bases between them. The CDR3 length is 14 residues. CDR3 coding DNA: TGCAGTGCTAGAGGAGGGCTAGCCCGCAATGAGCAGTACTTC. This translates into CSARGGLARNEQYF.

Notes on this clonotype: A much larger clone lies one base from this, so it may be a read error. The CDR3 region is CASNPYRATDTQYF. DNA for the CDR3: TGTGCCAGCAACCCATACAGGGCCACAGATACGCAGTATTTT. The chain uses TRBV7-3 and TRBJ2-3; TRBD1 might be the D (6 bases). Germline V gene data show CDR1 as SGHTA and CDR2 as FQGTGA. Trimming left V 7 bases short and J 2 bases short, with 13 bases between. The CDR3 is made up of 14 amino acids.

V usage is TRBV7-2 and J usage is TRBJ1-5; TRBD1 might be the D (6 bases). This CDR3 spans 17 amino acids. CDR1 is SGHTA and CDR2 is FQGNSA in the germline V gene. The V gene lost 5 bases and the J gene lost 0 bases, with 17 bases spanning the gap. CDR3 region: CASSQGKGSYSNQPQHF. CDR3 nucleotide sequence: TGTGCCAGCAGCCAGGGGAAGGGGAGTTATAGCAATCAGCCCCAGCATTTT.

This clonotype was found many times. The CDR3 sequence: CASSWTSGETQYF. The CDR3 coding sequence is TGTGCCAGCAGCTGGACTAGTGGGGAGACCCAGTACTTC. The V gene is TRBV11-2, the J gene TRBJ2-5; 7 nucleotides align to TRBD2. With 4 bases clipped from V and 5 bases from J, the junction kept 4 bases outside the gene matches. Germline CDR1 SGHAT, CDR2 FQNNGV. The CDR3 extends over 13 amino acids.

This clonotype occurred a few times. The chain recombines TRBV7-2 with TRBJ2-7; D is unresolved. Germline assignment: CDR1 SGHTA and CDR2 FQGNSA. V lost 5 bases, J lost 3 bases, and 11 bases lay in between. This CDR3 is 13 amino acids long. CDR3 loop: CASSPEKYYEQYF. CDR3 sequence (DNA): TGTGCCAGCAGCCCGGAGAAATACTACGAGCAGTACTTC. Full variable domain (missing parts from reference TRBV7-2 and TRBJ2-7): GAGVSQSPSNKVTEKGKDVELRCDPISGHTALYWYRQSLGQGLEFLIYFQGNSAPDKSGLPSDRFSAERTGGSVSTLTIQRTQQEDSAVYLCASSPEKYYEQYFGPGTRLTVT.

This clonotype was seen repeatedly, ten times or more. J is TRBJ2-5 and V is TRBV12-3 or TRBV12-4; possibly TRBD1 or TRBD2 for D (5 bases each). The V gene lost 3 bases and the J gene lost 2 bases, with 13 bases spanning the gap. This CDR3 is 15 amino acids long. CDR3 sequence (DNA): TGTGCCAGCAGTTTTGCGTGGGGGAAACAAGAGACCCAGTACTTC. The encoded protein is CASSFAWGKQETQYF.

This chain connects TRBV18 to TRBJ2-2; no reliable D call. The germline V and J ends were trimmed by 2 bases and 1 base, with 2 bases remaining between them. Per the germline V gene, CDR1 is KGHSH and CDR2 is LQKENI. This CDR3 is built from 13 residues. In DNA, the CDR3 is TGTGCCAGCTCACCAGAGAACACCGGGGAGCTGTTTTTT. It specifies CASSPENTGELFF.

To note about this clonotype: A read error may account for a junction end that differs from germline. The chain employs TRBV7-9 and TRBJ2-5; D remains unclear. In germline, CDR1 is SEHNR, CDR2 FQNEAQ (reference sequence). CDR3 length equals 13 residues. CDR3 region: CASSGTAIETQYF. The DNA of the CDR3 is TGTGCAAGCAGTGGAACAGCAATCGAGACCCAGTACTTC.

The V and J genes are TRBV27 and TRBJ2-6; TRBD1 aligns across 7 bases. The germline gives CDR1 MNHEY, CDR2 SMNVEV (reference sequence). CDR3 size: 18 residues. The junction had 10 bases not matched to a gene; V was cut back by 5 bases and J by 0 bases. As DNA, the CDR3 is TGTGCCAGCAGTCCGCGGACAGGACCCAGCTCTGGGGCCAACGTCCTGACTTTC. This codes for CASSPRTGPSSGANVLTF.

The chain recombines TRBV4-1 with TRBJ1-1; possibly TRBD1 for D (5 bases). Trimming left V 2 bases short and J 4 bases short, with 11 bases between. Looked up from germline, CDR1 is MGHRA and CDR2 is YSYEKL. The length of the CDR3 is 14 residues. CDR3 nucleotides: TGCGCCAGCAGCCAACCGCGGAGGGGCACTGAAGCTTTCTTT. It yields the protein CASSQPRRGTEAFF.

Comments on this clonotype: Given a much more abundant clone one base away, this may be a read error. The J gene is TRBJ2-7, the V gene TRBV5-1; tentative D call: TRBD2 (5 bases). The CDR3 spans 15 residues. CDR1 and CDR2 from the germline V gene are SGHRS and YFSETQ. The germline V and J ends were trimmed by 1 base and 7 bases, with 18 bases remaining between them. The DNA for the CDR3 is TGCGCCAGCAGCTTGTCAGGAGGAAAGAACAATGAGCAGTACTTC. Protein product: CASSLSGGKNNEQYF.

Concerning this clonotype: One base away lies a much larger clone, so this may be a sequencing read error. The genes are TRBV12-3 or TRBV12-4 and TRBJ1-2; 7 nucleotides match TRBD1. The CDR3 covers 12 residues. This chain's CDR3 is CTSSTGRRGYTF. The CDR3 region has the DNA TGTACCAGCTCGACAGGGCGTAGGGGCTACACCTTC.